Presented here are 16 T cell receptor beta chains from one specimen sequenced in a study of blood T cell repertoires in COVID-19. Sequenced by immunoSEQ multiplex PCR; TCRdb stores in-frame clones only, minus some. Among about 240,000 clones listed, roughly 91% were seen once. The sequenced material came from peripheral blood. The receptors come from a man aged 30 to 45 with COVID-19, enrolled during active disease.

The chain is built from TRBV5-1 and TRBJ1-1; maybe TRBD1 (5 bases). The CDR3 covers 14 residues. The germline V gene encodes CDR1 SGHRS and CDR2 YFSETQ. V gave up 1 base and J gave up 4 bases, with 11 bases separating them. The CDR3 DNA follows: TGCGCCAGCAGCTTGCCCAGGGTTGGCACTGAAGCTTTCTTT. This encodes CASSLPRVGTEAFF.

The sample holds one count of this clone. DNA of the CDR3: TGTGCCAGCAGCTTCTCGACAGGGACTAATGAAAAACTGTTTTTT. As protein: CASSFSTGTNEKLFF. V is TRBV5-4 and J is TRBJ1-4; 7 bases line up with TRBD1. Trimming removed 2 bases from V and 2 bases from J; junction bases left unmatched: 3. This CDR3 has 15 amino acids. From germline, CDR1 is SGHNT and CDR2 YYREEE (reference sequence).

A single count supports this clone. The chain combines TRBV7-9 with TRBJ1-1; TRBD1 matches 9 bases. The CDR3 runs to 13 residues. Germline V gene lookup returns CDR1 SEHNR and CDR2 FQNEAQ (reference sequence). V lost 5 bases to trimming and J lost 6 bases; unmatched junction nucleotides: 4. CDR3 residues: CASSLTGGPEAFF. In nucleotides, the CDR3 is TGTGCCAGCAGCCTTACAGGGGGCCCTGAAGCTTTCTTT.

CDR3 protein: CASSLEVAKDTQYF. CDR3 nucleotides: TGTGCCAGCAGCTTGGAGGTAGCAAAAGATACGCAGTATTTT. The V gene is TRBV5-4, the J gene TRBJ2-3; D call uncertain. Germline-derived CDR1 and CDR2 are SGHNT and YYREEE (reference sequence). This CDR3 has 14 residues. V lost 0 bases and J lost 5, with 10 bases in between.

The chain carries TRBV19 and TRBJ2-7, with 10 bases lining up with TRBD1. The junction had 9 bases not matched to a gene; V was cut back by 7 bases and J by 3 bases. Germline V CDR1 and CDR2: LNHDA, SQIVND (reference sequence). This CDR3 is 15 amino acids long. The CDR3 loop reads CASTPGGQGIYEQYF. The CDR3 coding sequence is TGTGCCAGTACCCCGGGGGGACAGGGGATCTACGAGCAGTACTTC.

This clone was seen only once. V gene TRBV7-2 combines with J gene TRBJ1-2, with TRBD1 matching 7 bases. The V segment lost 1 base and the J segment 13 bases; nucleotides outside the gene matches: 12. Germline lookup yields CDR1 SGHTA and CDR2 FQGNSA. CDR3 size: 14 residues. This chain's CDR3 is CASSLEGAAYGGTF. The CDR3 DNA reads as TGTGCCAGCAGCTTAGAGGGGGCAGCGTATGGGGGCACCTTC.

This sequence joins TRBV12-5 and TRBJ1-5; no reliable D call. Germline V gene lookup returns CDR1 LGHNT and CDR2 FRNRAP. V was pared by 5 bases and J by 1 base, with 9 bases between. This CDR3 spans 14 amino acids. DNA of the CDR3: TGTGCTAGTGGTCCGCCCGGGAGCAATCAGCCCCAGCATTTT. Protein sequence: CASGPPGSNQPQHF.

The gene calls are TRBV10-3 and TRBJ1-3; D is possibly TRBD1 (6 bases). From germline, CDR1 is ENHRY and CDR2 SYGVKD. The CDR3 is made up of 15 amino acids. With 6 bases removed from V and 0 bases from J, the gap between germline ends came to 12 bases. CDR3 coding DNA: TGTGCCATCAGCGATACAGGGATCTCTGGAAACACCATATATTTT. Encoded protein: CAISDTGISGNTIYF.

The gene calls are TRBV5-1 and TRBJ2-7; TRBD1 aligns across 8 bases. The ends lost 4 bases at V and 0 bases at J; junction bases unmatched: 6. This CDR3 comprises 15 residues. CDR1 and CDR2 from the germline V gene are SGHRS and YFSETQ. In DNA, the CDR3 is TGCGCCAGCAGCATACAGGGGGTGAGCTCCTACGAGCAGTACTTC. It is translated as CASSIQGVSSYEQYF.

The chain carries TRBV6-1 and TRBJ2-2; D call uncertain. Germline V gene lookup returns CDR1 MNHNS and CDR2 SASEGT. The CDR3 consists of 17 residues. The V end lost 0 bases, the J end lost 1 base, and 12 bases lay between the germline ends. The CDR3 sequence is CASSEARLALNTGELFF. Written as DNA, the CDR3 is TGTGCCAGCAGTGAAGCGAGATTAGCTTTGAACACCGGGGAGCTGTTTTTT.

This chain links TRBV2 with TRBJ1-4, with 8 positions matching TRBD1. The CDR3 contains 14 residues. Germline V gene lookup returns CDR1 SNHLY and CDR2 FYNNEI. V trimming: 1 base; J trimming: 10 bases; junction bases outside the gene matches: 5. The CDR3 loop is CASSEVRGHGKLFF. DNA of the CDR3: TGTGCCAGCAGTGAAGTCAGGGGGCATGGAAAACTGTTTTTT.

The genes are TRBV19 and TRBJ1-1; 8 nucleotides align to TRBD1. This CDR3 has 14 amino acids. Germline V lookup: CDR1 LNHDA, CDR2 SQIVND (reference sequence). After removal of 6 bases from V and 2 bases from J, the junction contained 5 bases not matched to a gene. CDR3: CASSNQGANTEAFF. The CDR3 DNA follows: TGTGCCAGTAGCAATCAGGGGGCCAACACTGAAGCTTTCTTT.

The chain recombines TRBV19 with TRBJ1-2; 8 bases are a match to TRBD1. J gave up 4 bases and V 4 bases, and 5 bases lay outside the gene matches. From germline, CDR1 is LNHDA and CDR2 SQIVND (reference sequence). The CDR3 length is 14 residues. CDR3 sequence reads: CASSTRGRVYGYTF. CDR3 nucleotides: TGTGCCAGTAGTACCAGGGGGCGGGTCTATGGCTACACCTTC.

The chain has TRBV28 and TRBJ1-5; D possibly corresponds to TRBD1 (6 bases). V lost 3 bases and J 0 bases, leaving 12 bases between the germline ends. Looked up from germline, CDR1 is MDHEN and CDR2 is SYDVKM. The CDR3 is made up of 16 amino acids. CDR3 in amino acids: CASSFGARGSNQPQHF. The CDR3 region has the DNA TGTGCCAGCAGTTTTGGGGCCAGGGGTAGCAATCAGCCCCAGCATTTT.

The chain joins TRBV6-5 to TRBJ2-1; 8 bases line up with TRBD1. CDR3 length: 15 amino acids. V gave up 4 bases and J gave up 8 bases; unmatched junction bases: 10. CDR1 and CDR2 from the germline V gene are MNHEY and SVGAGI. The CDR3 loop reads CASSFGQGRGHEQFF. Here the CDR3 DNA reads TGTGCCAGCAGTTTCGGACAGGGTCGAGGGCATGAGCAGTTCTTC.

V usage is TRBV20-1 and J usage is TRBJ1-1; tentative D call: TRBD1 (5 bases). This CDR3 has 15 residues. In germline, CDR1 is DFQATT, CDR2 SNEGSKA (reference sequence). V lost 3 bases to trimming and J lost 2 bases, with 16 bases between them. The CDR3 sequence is CSASLTGALNTEAFF. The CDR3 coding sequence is TGCAGTGCTAGTTTAACAGGCGCTCTAAACACTGAAGCTTTCTTT.